This T cell receptor beta chain comes out of a study of identical twins. This clonotype has ten or more counts. Its matching antigen is unknown. Whole-study results and caveats: Cord blood beta clonotypes present at high abundance carried fewer insertions; no such pattern appeared in memory repertoires. The study drew conclusions from cross-sectional statistical analysis, not from following the same donors. Where out-of-frame alpha sequences were twin-shared, they showed excess low generation probability.

A universal primer binding site was introduced by template switching. The final cDNA contained unique molecular identifiers. MiXCR, run by TCRdb on the 5' RACE reads, gives a single entry per CDR3 protein. The sample records 400,000 or so distinct CDR3 sequences, approximately 8.8% being singletons. This CDR3 contains 14 residues. Trimming at V came to 6 bases and at J to 3 bases, leaving 5 bases not matched to a gene. Germline V lookup: CDR1 SQVTM, CDR2 ANQGSEA. Sequenced input: naive T cells sorted from blood. This receptor was taken from a woman aged 45 to 65 in good health. The gene calls are TRBV29-1 and TRBJ2-7, with TRBD2 matching over 13 bases. The CDR3 is CSVDGLAGVYEQYF. In DNA, the CDR3 is TGCAGCGTGGACGGACTAGCGGGAGTCTACGAGCAGTACTTC.